The 29 T cell receptor beta chains presented below share a single source sample, sequenced in a study of T-cell reconstitution after alpha-beta-depleted transplantation in children (dated by TCRdb to the mid-2010s). This sample's treatment or condition label indicates: allogeneic hematopoietic cell transplantation with graft depleted of TCRalphabeta T cells and CD19 B cells. Library preparation used PCR. The sequencer was an Illumina HiSeq 2500. TCR libraries were prepared with molecular barcoding, using unique molecular identifiers to normalize TCRbeta repertoire quantification. The public reads were reanalyzed by TCRdb: fastp trimming at Q25, MiXCR alignment, in-frame beta chains only. Every CDR3 protein is listed once, alongside the most common genes and DNA of its rows. The sample yields 200,000 to 250,000 distinct CDR3 sequences; approximately 11% were counted once. Jointly, the top ten make up about 28% of the sample.

This sample comprised PBMCs, obtained before TCRalphabeta/CD19-depleted stem cell transplant. These receptors were collected from a child under two years old with acute myeloid leukemia, due to receive a stem cell transplant.

Regarding this clonotype: Given a much more abundant clone one base away, this may be a read error. Because the CDR3 is missing its conserved closing phenylalanine or tryptophan, this is likely a read error. The chain recombines TRBV5-6 with TRBJ2-1; TRBD2 matches at 7 bases. The CDR3 length is 14 residues. Germline CDR1 SGHDT, CDR2 YYEEEE. J gave up 8 bases and V 0 bases, and 5 bases lay outside the gene matches. The CDR3 bases are TGTGCCAGCAGCTTGGGGTTCGGGGGGTATGAGCAGTTCCTC. It codes for CASSLGFGGYEQFL.

This clonotype was counted ten times or more. This chain uses TRBV14 with TRBJ1-2, with 7 bases aligning to TRBD1. J lost 4 bases, V lost 4 bases, and 6 bases had no gene match. Per germline, CDR1 SGHDN and CDR2 FVKESK. This CDR3 has 14 amino acids. The CDR3 here is CASSLQGDGYGYTF. CDR3 DNA: TGTGCCAGCAGCCTTCAGGGGGATGGCTATGGCTACACCTTC. Combining the CDR3 with reference TRBV14 and TRBJ1-2 gives the whole variable domain EAGVTQFPSHSVIEKGQTVTLRCDPISGHDNLYWYRRVMGKEIKFLLHFVKESKQDESGMPNNRFLAERTGGTYSTLKVQPAELEDSGVYFCASSLQGDGYGYTFGSGTRLTVV.

This clonotype was counted between two and nine times. V and J are TRBV12-5 and TRBJ2-1, with TRBD2 matching over 7 bases. The CDR3 totals 17 residues. In germline, CDR1 is LGHNT, CDR2 FRNRAP. V gave up 4 bases and J gave up 7 bases; unmatched junction bases: 16. This CDR3 is CASGSFITSTSLNEQFF. CDR3 DNA sequence: TGTGCTAGTGGTTCCTTTATAACTTCGACTAGCTTAAATGAGCAGTTCTTC.

This clonotype was found many times. The V call is TRBV14, the J call TRBJ1-3; D possibly corresponds to TRBD1 (6 bases). Germline CDR1 is SGHDN and CDR2 is FVKESK. Trimming took 3 bases from V and 3 from J, leaving 18 bases between them. The CDR3 is made up of 17 amino acids. The DNA for the CDR3 is TGTGCCAGCAGCCAGAACTCCGGGACACAGCTTGGAAACACCATATATTTT. This sequence encodes CASSQNSGTQLGNTIYF.

This clonotype was counted once. The rearrangement links TRBV4-2 to TRBJ1-5, with D possibly matching TRBD1 (5 bases). CDR3 length equals 17 residues. CDR1 and CDR2 (germline): LGHNA, YNFKEQ. Trimming took 3 bases from V and 4 from J, leaving 19 bases between them. The CDR3 DNA reads TGTGCCAGCAGCCATGGGCGCCCGGGGCAGATTAATCAGCCCCAGCATTTT. Residues: CASSHGRPGQINQPQHF.

Notes on this clonotype: Possible read error: a much larger clone is one base away. The chain carries TRBV7-3 and TRBJ2-2, with D perhaps given as TRBD1 or TRBD2 (5 bases each). Germline values: CDR1 SGHTA, CDR2 FQGTGA. The CDR3 runs 14 residues. The CDR3 loop reads CASTRATNTGALFF. CDR3 sequence (DNA): TGTGCCAGCACTCGGGCGACGAACACCGGGGCGCTGTTTTTT.

This clonotype was counted at least ten times. The CDR3, as DNA: TGCAGCGTTGTATATGGTCGGTGGTTCTTC. This sequence encodes CSVVYGRWFF. This rearrangement joins TRBV29-1 to TRBJ2-1; D unclear. The V end lost 4 bases, the J end lost 15 bases, and 13 bases lay between the germline ends. The CDR3 extends over 10 amino acids. Germline-derived CDR1 and CDR2 are SQVTM and ANQGSEA.

This clonotype was counted a few times. The chain joins TRBV11-3 to TRBJ2-5; D call uncertain. The germline gives CDR1 SGHNT, CDR2 YENEEA. Trimming shortened V by 5 bases and J by 4 bases, and 5 bases separated the two germline ends. The CDR3 is 11 residues long. The CDR3 region is CASSTRETQYF. The DNA of the CDR3 is TGTGCCAGCAGCACCCGAGAGACCCAGTACTTC.

The table lists this clonotype with many counts. This sequence joins TRBV24-1 and TRBJ2-1, with D uncertain. The CDR3 sequence is 15 residues long. Germline V CDR1 and CDR2: KGHDR, SFDVKD. Trimming took off 4 bases at V and 7 bases at J, with 16 bases between the two ends. The CDR3 DNA is TGTGCCACCAGTGAGGTGGACCGGCTAGGGAATGAGCAGTTCTTC. It yields the protein CATSEVDRLGNEQFF.

The chain links TRBV13 to TRBJ2-7; D unclear. CDR3 length: 12 amino acids. Germline V gives CDR1 PRHDT, CDR2 FYEKMQ (reference sequence). V shed 5 bases and J shed 3 bases, with 8 bases lying between them. The chain's CDR3 is CASSASYYEQYF. The CDR3 DNA is TGTGCCAGCAGCGCCTCCTACTACGAGCAGTACTTC.

This clonotype was recorded many times. The gene calls are TRBV4-3 and TRBJ2-7, with a weak D call TRBD1 (8 bases). The CDR3 sequence is 16 residues long. Trimming removed 0 bases from V and 7 bases from J, with 19 bases in between. Germline values: CDR1 LGHNA, CDR2 YSLEER. CDR3 DNA sequence: TGCGCCAGCAGCCAAGACCACACAGGGGGGGCGCGGGAGCAGTACTTC. Its translation is CASSQDHTGGAREQYF.

This clonotype was picked up many times. The genes are TRBV5-1 and TRBJ1-6; no clear D. V lost 4 bases and J 0 bases, leaving 11 bases between the germline ends. The germline V gene encodes CDR1 SGHRS and CDR2 YFSETQ. The CDR3 covers 16 residues. In nucleotides, the CDR3 is TGCGCCAGCAGCCCTGTTCGGGTCTCCTATAATTCACCCCTCCACTTT. Protein: CASSPVRVSYNSPLHF. Looking up the rest from reference TRBV5-1 and TRBJ1-6 gives the full variable domain: KAGVTQTPRYLIKTRGQQVTLSCSPISGHRSVSWYQQTPGQGLQFLFEYFSETQRNKGNFPGRFSGRQFSNSRSEMNVSTLELGDSALYLCASSPVRVSYNSPLHFGNGTRLTVT.

To note about this clonotype: This may arise from a read error, as a much more abundant clone is one base away. V is TRBV20-1 and J is TRBJ2-7; 8 bases are shared with TRBD2. CDR1 is DFQATT, CDR2 SNEGSKA, per germline (reference sequence). The CDR3 totals 14 residues. This CDR3 reads CSARGSGSHYKQYF. The CDR3 DNA is TGCAGTGCTAGAGGCAGCGGGAGCCACTACAAGCAGTACTTC.

Many counts were recorded for this clonotype. The gene calls are TRBV3-1 and TRBJ2-2; tentatively, D is TRBD2 (6 bases). The CDR3 runs 13 residues. V lost 1 base to trimming and J lost 7 bases, with 7 bases between them. The germline gives CDR1 LGHDT, CDR2 YNNKEL (reference sequence). The DNA of the CDR3 is TGTGCCAGCAGCCAAGGGACTATCGGGGAGCTGTTTTTT. Amino acid sequence: CASSQGTIGELFF.

The table lists this clonotype with many counts. The chain has TRBV10-3 and TRBJ2-1; 12 bases agree with TRBD2. The CDR3 has 18 amino acids. Looked up from germline, CDR1 is ENHRY and CDR2 is SYGVKD. Trimming took 1 base from V and 0 from J; bases not matched to a gene: 4. The CDR3 reads CAISELGLAGRSYNEQFF. CDR3 nucleotide sequence: TGTGCCATCAGTGAGTTGGGACTAGCGGGCCGCTCCTACAATGAGCAGTTCTTC.

Of note for this clonotype: A read error may be the cause here, since a much bigger clone is one base away. This chain joins TRBV29-1 and TRBJ2-7; D unclear. The V gene's germline CDR1 is SQVTM and CDR2 ANQGSEA. The CDR3 is made up of 13 amino acids. CDR3: CSVEEPIRYEQNF. CDR3 nucleotides: TGCAGCGTTGAAGAACCGATTCGCTACGAGCAGAACTTC.

V gene TRBV5-6 combines with J gene TRBJ2-5; 7 positions match TRBD2. Germline lookup yields CDR1 SGHDT and CDR2 YYEEEE. With 0 bases clipped from V and 5 bases from J, the junction kept 10 bases outside the gene matches. This CDR3 region has 16 residues. The CDR3 is CASSLEASGDSETQYF. The CDR3 DNA sequence: TGTGCCAGCAGCTTGGAGGCTAGCGGAGATTCGGAGACCCAGTACTTC.

There are many counts of this clonotype. This rearrangement joins TRBV29-1 to TRBJ1-5; D is perhaps TRBD1 (5 bases). The V and J ends lost 4 bases and 0 bases respectively, with 10 bases between them. This CDR3 region has 14 residues. Germline CDR1 reads SQVTM; CDR2 reads ANQGSEA. The CDR3 coding sequence is TGCAGCGTTGGGGGCAGCTATAGCAATCAGCCCCAGCATTTT. This encodes CSVGGSYSNQPQHF.

The CDR3 reads CASSHRGTGRPGANVLTF. For the CDR3, the DNA is TGTGCCAGCAGCCATAGAGGGACAGGGAGGCCTGGGGCCAACGTCCTGACTTTC. The V and J genes are TRBV11-2 and TRBJ2-6; 9 nucleotides align to TRBD1. From germline, CDR1 is SGHAT and CDR2 FQNNGV. Trimming removed 5 bases from V and 2 bases from J; junction bases left unmatched: 10. This CDR3 has 18 residues.

This clonotype was recorded many times. This rearrangement joins TRBV7-9 to TRBJ2-1; 10 bases align to TRBD2. The CDR3 is 13 residues long. The V and J ends lost 7 bases and 6 bases, in that order; junction bases with no gene match: 3. Germline V gene lookup returns CDR1 SEHNR and CDR2 FQNEAQ (reference sequence). The DNA of the CDR3 is TGTGCCAGCAACCTAGCGGGGGCCAATGAGCAGTTCTTC. The encoded protein is CASNLAGANEQFF.

This clonotype was seen many times. V usage is TRBV20-1 and J usage is TRBJ2-3; TRBD2 is a possible D gene (6 bases). This CDR3 contains 15 residues. Trimming cost V 0 bases and J 6 bases, with 16 bases left between them. Germline lookup yields CDR1 DFQATT and CDR2 SNEGSKA (reference sequence). CDR3 protein: CSARDLGGPLDTQYF. In DNA, the CDR3 is TGCAGTGCTAGAGATTTGGGGGGACCGCTGGATACGCAGTATTTT.

This clonotype came up many times. V and J are TRBV27 and TRBJ2-7; D gene ambiguous. CDR1 MNHEY and CDR2 SMNVEV come from the germline V gene (reference sequence). CDR3 size: 12 residues. Deletions cut 3 bases from V and 6 bases from J, with 9 bases between. The CDR3 DNA sequence: TGTGCCAGCAGTTTGGCCGGCGGCGAGCAGTACTTC. It yields the protein CASSLAGGEQYF.

This clonotype was counted a single time. This may be a read error: a much more frequent sequence differs by one nucleotide. The CDR3 nucleotides read TGCGCCAGCAGCTGGGGAGGCTTAGGCGGCTACGAGCAGTCCTTC. Translation gives CASSWGGLGGYEQSF. The chain recombines TRBV5-1 with TRBJ2-7, with a possible D match to TRBD2 (6 bases). The CDR3 covers 15 residues. CDR1 and CDR2 from the germline V gene are SGHRS and YFSETQ.

This clonotype was detected ten times or more. V gene TRBV20-1 combines with J gene TRBJ2-3; 7 bases fit TRBD2. CDR1 is DFQATT, CDR2 SNEGSKA, per germline (reference sequence). The CDR3 spans 16 residues. V lost 3 bases and J lost 2; bases outside the gene matches: 11. CDR3 sequence reads: CSASPPGLGLTDTQYF. CDR3 sequence (DNA): TGCAGTGCTAGTCCCCCCGGACTAGGACTCACAGATACGCAGTATTTT.

As to this clonotype: A read error may produce the germline difference seen at one junction end. The rearrangement joins TRBV24-1 to TRBJ2-1; 10 nucleotides match TRBD2. This CDR3 is built from 13 residues. CDR1 is KGHDR, CDR2 SFDVKD, per germline. The CDR3 loop reads CTTEREGTNGQFF. The CDR3 bases are TGTACCACCGAGCGGGAGGGCACCAATGGGCAGTTCTTC.

J is TRBJ1-1 and V is TRBV4-1, with TRBD1 identical over 8 bases. The J segment lost 5 bases and the V segment lost 2 bases, leaving 7 bases of the junction unmatched. The CDR3 has 15 residues. From germline, CDR1 is MGHRA and CDR2 YSYEKL. Here the CDR3 reads CASSQRRTGRTEAFF. CDR3 nucleotide sequence: TGCGCCAGCAGCCAACGAAGGACAGGGCGGACTGAAGCTTTCTTT.

In its sample, this clonotype was seen a few times. The V gene is TRBV20-1, the J gene TRBJ2-5; D call uncertain. Germline V CDR1 and CDR2: DFQATT, SNEGSKA (reference sequence). Trimming removed 1 base at V and 1 base at J, with 7 bases between. The CDR3 runs to 13 residues. The CDR3 DNA is TGCAGTGCTAGAGCGTCAGCCCAAGAGACCCAGTACTTC. Protein: CSARASAQETQYF.

This clonotype was observed a few times. The CDR3 protein is CSARGAVGDSPLHF. CDR3 DNA: TGCAGTGCTAGGGGGGCAGTTGGAGATTCACCCCTCCACTTT. The V and J genes are TRBV20-1 and TRBJ1-6; D possibly corresponds to TRBD1 (6 bases). The CDR3 sequence is 14 residues long. The germline CDR1 and CDR2 sequences are DFQATT and SNEGSKA (reference sequence). Trimming stripped 3 bases from V and 8 bases from J, with 14 bases between.

This clonotype was seen a handful of times. The V gene is TRBV20-1, the J gene TRBJ2-2, with TRBD2 matching over 12 bases. The germline V gene encodes CDR1 DFQATT and CDR2 SNEGSKA (reference sequence). V gave up 5 bases and J gave up 7 bases; unmatched junction bases: 8. This CDR3 region has 15 residues. The CDR3 sequence: CSAPLAGGHNGELFF. CDR3 coding DNA: TGCAGTGCTCCCCTAGCGGGGGGGCATAACGGGGAGCTGTTTTTT.